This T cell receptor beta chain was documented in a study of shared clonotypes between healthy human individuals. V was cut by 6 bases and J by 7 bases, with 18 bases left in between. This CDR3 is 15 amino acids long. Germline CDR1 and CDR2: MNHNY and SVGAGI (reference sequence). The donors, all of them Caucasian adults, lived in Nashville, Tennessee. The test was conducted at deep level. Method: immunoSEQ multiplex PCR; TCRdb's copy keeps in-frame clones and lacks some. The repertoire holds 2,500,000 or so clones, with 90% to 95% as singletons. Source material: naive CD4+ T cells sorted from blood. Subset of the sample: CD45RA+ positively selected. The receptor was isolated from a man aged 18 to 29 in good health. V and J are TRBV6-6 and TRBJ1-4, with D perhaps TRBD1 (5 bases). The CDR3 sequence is CASSLLGGGGEKLFF. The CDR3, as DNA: TGTGCCAGCAGCCTATTGGGGGGAGGAGGTGAAAAACTGTTTTTT.